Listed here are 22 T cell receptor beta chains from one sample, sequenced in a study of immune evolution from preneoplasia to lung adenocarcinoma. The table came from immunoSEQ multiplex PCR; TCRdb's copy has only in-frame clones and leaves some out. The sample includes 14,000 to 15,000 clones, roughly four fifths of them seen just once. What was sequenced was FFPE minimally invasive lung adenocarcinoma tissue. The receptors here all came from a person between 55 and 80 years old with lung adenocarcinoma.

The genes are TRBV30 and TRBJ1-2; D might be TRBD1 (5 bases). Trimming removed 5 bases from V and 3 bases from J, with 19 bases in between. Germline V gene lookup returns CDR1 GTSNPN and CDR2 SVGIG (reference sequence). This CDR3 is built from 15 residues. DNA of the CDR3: TGTGCCTGGTTACCGGAGGGGTGGGGCTACTATGGCTACACCTTC. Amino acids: CAWLPEGWGYYGYTF. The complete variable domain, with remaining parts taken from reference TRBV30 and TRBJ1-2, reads SQTIHQWPATLVQPVGSPLSLECTVEGTSNPNLYWYRQAAGRGLQLLFYSVGIGQISSEVPQNLSASRPQDRQFILSSKKLLLSDSGFYLCAWLPEGWGYYGYTFGSGTRLTVV.

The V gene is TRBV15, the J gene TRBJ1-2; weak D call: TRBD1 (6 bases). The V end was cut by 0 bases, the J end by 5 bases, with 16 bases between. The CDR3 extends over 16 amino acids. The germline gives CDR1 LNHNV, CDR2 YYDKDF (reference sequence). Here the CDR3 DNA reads TGTGCCACCAGCAGAGATGGTACAGGGCTCCATTATGGCTACACCTTC. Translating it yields CATSRDGTGLHYGYTF.

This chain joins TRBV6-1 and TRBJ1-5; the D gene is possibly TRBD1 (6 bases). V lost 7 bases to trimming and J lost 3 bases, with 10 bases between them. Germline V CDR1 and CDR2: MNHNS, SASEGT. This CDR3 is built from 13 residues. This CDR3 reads CASKGQSNQPQHF. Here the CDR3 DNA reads TGTGCCAGCAAAGGACAGTCCAATCAGCCCCAGCATTTT.

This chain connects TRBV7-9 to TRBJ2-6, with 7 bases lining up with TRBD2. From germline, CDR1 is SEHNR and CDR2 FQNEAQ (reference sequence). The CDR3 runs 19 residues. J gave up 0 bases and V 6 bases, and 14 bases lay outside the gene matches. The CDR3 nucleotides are TGTGCCAGCAGTAAAAGGACACCGGGGGACTACTCTGGGGCCAACGTCCTGACTTTC. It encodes CASSKRTPGDYSGANVLTF.

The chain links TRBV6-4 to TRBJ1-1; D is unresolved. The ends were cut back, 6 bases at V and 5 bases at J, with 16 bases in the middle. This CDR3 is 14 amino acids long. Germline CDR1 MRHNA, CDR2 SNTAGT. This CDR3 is CASSLEEGSTEAFF. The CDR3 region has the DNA TGTGCCAGCAGCCTTGAGGAGGGAAGTACTGAAGCTTTCTTT.

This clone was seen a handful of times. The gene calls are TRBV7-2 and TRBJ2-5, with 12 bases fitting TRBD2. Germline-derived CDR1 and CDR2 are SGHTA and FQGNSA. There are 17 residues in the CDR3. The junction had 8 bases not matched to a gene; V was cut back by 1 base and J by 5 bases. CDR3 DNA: TGTGCCAGCAGCTTAGTGCTAGCGGGGGGGCGGACGGAGACCCAGTACTTC. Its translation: CASSLVLAGGRTETQYF.

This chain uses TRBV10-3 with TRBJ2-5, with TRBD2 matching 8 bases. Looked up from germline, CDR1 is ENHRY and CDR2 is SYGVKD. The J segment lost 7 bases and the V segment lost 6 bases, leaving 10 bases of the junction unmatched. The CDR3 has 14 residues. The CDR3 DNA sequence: TGTGCCATCAGCACCGGGACTAGGGGAGTGACCCAGTACTTC. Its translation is CAISTGTRGVTQYF.

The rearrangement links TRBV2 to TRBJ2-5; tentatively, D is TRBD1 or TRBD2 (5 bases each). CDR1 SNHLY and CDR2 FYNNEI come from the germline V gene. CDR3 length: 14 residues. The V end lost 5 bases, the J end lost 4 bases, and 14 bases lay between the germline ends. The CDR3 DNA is TGTGCCAGCAGTCCCCCCGGGGCGGTAGAGACCCAGTACTTC. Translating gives CASSPPGAVETQYF.

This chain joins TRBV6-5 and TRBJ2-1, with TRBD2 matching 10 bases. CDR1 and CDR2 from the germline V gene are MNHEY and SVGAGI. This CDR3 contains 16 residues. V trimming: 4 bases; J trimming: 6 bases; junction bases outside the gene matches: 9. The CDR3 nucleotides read TGTGCCAGCAGTTCCCCCCGAGCGGGAGGGGTCAATGAGCAGTTCTTC. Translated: CASSSPRAGGVNEQFF.

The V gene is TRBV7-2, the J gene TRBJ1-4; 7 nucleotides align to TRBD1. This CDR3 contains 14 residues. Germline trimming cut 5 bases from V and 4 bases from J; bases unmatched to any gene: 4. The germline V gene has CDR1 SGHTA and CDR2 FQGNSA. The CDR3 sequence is CASSTGQFNEKLFF. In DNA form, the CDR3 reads TGTGCCAGCAGCACGGGACAGTTTAATGAAAAACTGTTTTTT. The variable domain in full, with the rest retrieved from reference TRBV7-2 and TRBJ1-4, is GAGVSQSPSNKVTEKGKDVELRCDPISGHTALYWYRQSLGQGLEFLIYFQGNSAPDKSGLPSDRFSAERTGGSVSTLTIQRTQQEDSAVYLCASSTGQFNEKLFFGSGTQLSVL.

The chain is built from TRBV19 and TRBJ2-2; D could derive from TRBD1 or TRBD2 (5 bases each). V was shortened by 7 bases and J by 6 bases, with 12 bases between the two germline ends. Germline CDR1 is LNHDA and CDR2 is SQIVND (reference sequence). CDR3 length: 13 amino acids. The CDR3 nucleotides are TGTGCCAGTACCGCCCGAGGGGCCGGGGAGCTGTTTTTT. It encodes CASTARGAGELFF. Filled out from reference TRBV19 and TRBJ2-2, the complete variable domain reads DGGITQSPKYLFRKEGQNVTLSCEQNLNHDAMYWYRQDPGQGLRLIYYSQIVNDFQKGDIAEGYSVSREKKESFPLTVTSAQKNPTAFYLCASTARGAGELFFGEGSRLTVL.

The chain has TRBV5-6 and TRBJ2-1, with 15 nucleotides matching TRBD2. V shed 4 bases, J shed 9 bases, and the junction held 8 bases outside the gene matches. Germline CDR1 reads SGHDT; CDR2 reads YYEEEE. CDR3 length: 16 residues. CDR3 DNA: TGTGCCAGCAGCCAACCGGGACTAGCGGGAGGTTCTGAGCAGTTCTTC. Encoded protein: CASSQPGLAGGSEQFF.

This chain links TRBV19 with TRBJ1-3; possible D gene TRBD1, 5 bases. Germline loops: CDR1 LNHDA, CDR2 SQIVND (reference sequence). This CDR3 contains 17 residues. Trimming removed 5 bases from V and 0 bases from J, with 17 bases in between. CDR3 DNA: TGTGCCAGTAGTCCCTGGGACGCCGCCTCCTCTGGAAACACCATATATTTT. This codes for CASSPWDAASSGNTIYF.

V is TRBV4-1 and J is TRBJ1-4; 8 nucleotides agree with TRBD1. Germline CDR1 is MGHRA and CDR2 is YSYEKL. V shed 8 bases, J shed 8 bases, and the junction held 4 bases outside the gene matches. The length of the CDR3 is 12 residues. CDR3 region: CASRRDREKLFF. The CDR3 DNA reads TGCGCCAGCCGTAGGGACAGGGAAAAACTGTTTTTT.

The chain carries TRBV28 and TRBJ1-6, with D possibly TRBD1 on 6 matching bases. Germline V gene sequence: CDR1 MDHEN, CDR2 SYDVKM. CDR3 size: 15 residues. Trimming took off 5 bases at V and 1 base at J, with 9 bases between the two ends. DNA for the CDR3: TGTGCCAGCAGTCCCGGACAGTCCTATAATTCACCCCTCCACTTT. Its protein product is CASSPGQSYNSPLHF.

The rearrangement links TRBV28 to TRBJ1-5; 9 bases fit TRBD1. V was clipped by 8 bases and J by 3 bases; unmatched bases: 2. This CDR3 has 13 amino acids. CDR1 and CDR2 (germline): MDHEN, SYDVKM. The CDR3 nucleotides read TGTGCCAGCGGGACAGGGCTCAATCAGCCCCAGCATTTT. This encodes CASGTGLNQPQHF.

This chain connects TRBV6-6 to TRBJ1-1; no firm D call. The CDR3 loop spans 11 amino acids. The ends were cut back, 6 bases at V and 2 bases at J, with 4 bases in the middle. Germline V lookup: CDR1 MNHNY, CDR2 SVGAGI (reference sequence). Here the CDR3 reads CASRENTEAFF. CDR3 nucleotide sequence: TGTGCCAGCAGGGAAAACACTGAAGCTTTCTTT.

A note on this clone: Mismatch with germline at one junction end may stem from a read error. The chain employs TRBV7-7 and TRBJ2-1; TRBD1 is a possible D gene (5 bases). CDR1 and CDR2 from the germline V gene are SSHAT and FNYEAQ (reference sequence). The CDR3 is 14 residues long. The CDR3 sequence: CASSLSPLQGEQFF. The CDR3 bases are TGTGCTAGCAGCTTATCCCCCCTCCAGGGTGAGCAGTTCTTC.

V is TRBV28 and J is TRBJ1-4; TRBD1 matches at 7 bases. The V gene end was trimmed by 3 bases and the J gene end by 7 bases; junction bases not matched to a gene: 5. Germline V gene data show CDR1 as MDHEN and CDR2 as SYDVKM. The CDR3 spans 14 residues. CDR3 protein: CASSFTGVSEKLFF. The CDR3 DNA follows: TGTGCCAGCAGTTTTACAGGGGTTAGTGAAAAACTGTTTTTT.

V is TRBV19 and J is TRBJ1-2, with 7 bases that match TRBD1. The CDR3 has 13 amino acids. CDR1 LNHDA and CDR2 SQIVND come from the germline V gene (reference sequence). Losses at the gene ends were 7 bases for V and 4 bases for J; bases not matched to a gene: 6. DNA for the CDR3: TGTGCCAGTACCCCGGGACAGATCTATGGCTACACCTTC. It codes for CASTPGQIYGYTF.

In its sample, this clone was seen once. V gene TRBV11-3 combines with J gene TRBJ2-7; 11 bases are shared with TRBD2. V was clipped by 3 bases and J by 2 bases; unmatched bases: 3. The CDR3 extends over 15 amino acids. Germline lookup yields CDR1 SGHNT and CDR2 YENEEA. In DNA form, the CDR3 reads TGTGCCAGCAGCTTTGGGACTAGCGGAGCCTACGAGCAGTACTTC. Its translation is CASSFGTSGAYEQYF. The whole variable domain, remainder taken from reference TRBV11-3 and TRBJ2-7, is EAGVVQSPRYKIIEKKQPVAFWCNPISGHNTLYWYLQNLGQGPELLIRYENEEAVDDSQLPKDRFSAERLKGVDSTLKIQPAELGDSAVYLCASSFGTSGAYEQYFGPGTRLTVT.

In nucleotides, the CDR3 is TGTGCCAGCAGCTTAGGGAGTTCGGCAGGACAGGTCGAAGCTTTCTTT. This codes for CASSLGSSAGQVEAFF. The chain is built from TRBV11-3 and TRBJ1-1; 7 nucleotides match TRBD1. Per the germline V gene, CDR1 is SGHNT and CDR2 is YENEEA. The CDR3 covers 16 residues. The trim removed 1 base at V and 8 bases at J, leaving 13 bases unmatched.